The 10 T cell receptor beta chains below all came from one sample that was sequenced in a study of cytomegalovirus exposure and HLA in healthy donors (dated by TCRdb to about 2017). The receptor library was made with the immunoSEQ multiplex PCR assay. The multiplex PCR relied on a mix of 60 forward primers for TCR Vbeta segments and 13 reverse primers for TCR Jbeta segments. TCRdb provides this immuneACCESS table in a form limited to in-frame rearrangements. Some clones are lacking; in checked studies, under half of them reflect an unresolved V gene, and why the rest are absent is not known. This sample holds about 170,000 clones; 75% to 90% were observed only once. Clones ranked in the top ten supply under 3% of the sample. The sequencing input was PBMCs. The receptors were gathered from a male donor in good health and CMV-seronegative.

V usage is TRBV9 and J usage is TRBJ2-3, with TRBD2 matching 9 bases. CDR3 length: 16 amino acids. CDR1 SGDLS and CDR2 YYNGEE come from the germline V gene. The V gene end was trimmed by 0 bases and the J gene end by 3 bases; junction bases not matched to a gene: 5. The CDR3 protein is CASSVGSGGKTDTQYF. The CDR3 bases are TGTGCCAGCAGCGTAGGGAGCGGGGGGAAGACAGATACGCAGTATTTT.

The V gene is TRBV6-5, the J gene TRBJ2-3; D perhaps matches TRBD1 (6 bases). This CDR3 contains 12 residues. Germline values: CDR1 MNHEY, CDR2 SVGAGI. V shed 11 bases and J shed 1 base, with 10 bases lying between them. CDR3 in DNA: TGTGCCGTTAGGACAGGCACAGATACGCAGTATTTT. This codes for CAVRTGTDTQYF.

The V and J genes are TRBV29-1 and TRBJ2-5, with 8 nucleotides matching TRBD1. The J segment lost 3 bases and the V segment lost 7 bases, leaving 19 bases of the junction unmatched. Germline-derived CDR1 and CDR2 are SQVTM and ANQGSEA. This CDR3 spans 17 amino acids. The CDR3 DNA follows: TGCAGCGCATCAGGGGGAGACAGGGGAAGTTGGGAAGAGACCCAGTACTTC. Residues: CSASGGDRGSWEETQYF.

The chain has TRBV4-3 and TRBJ1-6; TRBD1 is a possible D gene (5 bases). The CDR3 runs 18 residues. Looked up from germline, CDR1 is LGHNA and CDR2 is YSLEER. V was trimmed by 0 bases and J by 4 bases, leaving 16 bases between them. As DNA, the CDR3 is TGCGCCAGCAGCCAAGATAGTCGCCGCGACAGATATAATTCACCCCTCCACTTT. This translates into CASSQDSRRDRYNSPLHF.

V is TRBV18 and J is TRBJ2-5; 8 bases are shared with TRBD1. Germline lookup yields CDR1 KGHSH and CDR2 LQKENI. The J segment lost 4 bases and the V segment lost 5 bases, leaving 9 bases of the junction unmatched. The CDR3 extends over 15 amino acids. DNA of the CDR3: TGTGCCAGCTCAATTTCGACAGGGGCAAGAGAGACCCAGTACTTC. This sequence encodes CASSISTGARETQYF.

The V gene is TRBV7-9, the J gene TRBJ2-7; the D gene is possibly TRBD2 (6 bases). With 2 bases removed from V and 2 bases from J, the gap between germline ends came to 7 bases. The CDR3 has 13 residues. Per the germline V gene, CDR1 is SEHNR and CDR2 is FQNEAQ (reference sequence). As DNA, the CDR3 is TGTGCCAGCAGCTTACGGGGGACCTACGAGCAGTACTTC. Amino acids: CASSLRGTYEQYF.

This rearrangement joins TRBV5-1 to TRBJ2-5; TRBD1 matches 7 bases. Trimming took 3 bases from V and 3 from J; bases not matched to a gene: 8. The germline V gene has CDR1 SGHRS and CDR2 YFSETQ. The CDR3 is 15 residues long. The chain's CDR3 is CASSSLDRVEETQYF. The CDR3 DNA follows: TGCGCCAGCAGCTCACTAGACAGGGTGGAAGAGACCCAGTACTTC.

This rearrangement joins TRBV7-9 to TRBJ1-3; TRBD1 might be the D (5 bases). V was pared by 3 bases and J by 2 bases, with 11 bases between. The CDR3 runs to 15 residues. Germline-derived CDR1 and CDR2 are SEHNR and FQNEAQ (reference sequence). This chain's CDR3 is CASSFGAGTGNTIYF. The CDR3 nucleotides read TGTGCCAGCAGCTTTGGGGCAGGGACTGGAAACACCATATATTTT.

The CDR3 nucleotides are TGCGCCAGCAGCTTGGAGGGACAGGGCCTAGGTGAAGCTTTCTTT. It yields the protein CASSLEGQGLGEAFF. The chain has TRBV5-1 and TRBJ1-1, with 9 bases aligning to TRBD1. Germline CDR1 SGHRS, CDR2 YFSETQ. The J segment lost 7 bases and the V segment lost 0 bases, leaving 7 bases of the junction unmatched. The CDR3 sequence is 15 residues long.

This chain links TRBV29-1 with TRBJ1-1; perhaps TRBD1 as D (6 bases). Germline V CDR1 and CDR2: SQVTM, ANQGSEA. This CDR3 contains 14 residues. Trimming took off 6 bases at V and 0 bases at J, with 14 bases between the two ends. CDR3: CSVYTTGMNTEAFF. CDR3 nucleotides: TGCAGCGTCTACACCACAGGGATGAACACTGAAGCTTTCTTT.